What follows is one TCR beta chain and its context. Its antigen is not known. The CDR3 is 13 amino acids. V was trimmed by 5 bases and J by 3 bases, leaving 10 bases between them. In germline, CDR1 is SGHTA, CDR2 FQGTGA. The sample comes from a study of cytomegalovirus exposure and HLA in healthy donors. Notes on the study in general: Overall, roughly 160 TCR beta chains were annotated as cytomegalovirus-associated. Donors belonging to an Asian-associated ancestry cluster reportedly showed fewer N-insertions in productive TCRs than the roughly 700-donor mean, according to what a later analysis found. TCR beta chains associated with HLA were, in a later analysis, more clonally expanded than equally common others.

The PCR used 60 Vbeta and 13 Jbeta primers. The repertoire was sequenced with immunoSEQ multiplex PCR; TCRdb's copy has only in-frame clones and lacks some. This sample yields fewer than 50,000 clones, of which 60% to 70% are seen a single time; about 11% belongs to the top ten. The sequenced sample was PBMCs. The chain combines TRBV7-3 with TRBJ1-1; D is unclear. This sequence originates from a man aged 55 to 70 in good health and CMV-seropositive. The CDR3 region is CASSATGYTEAFF. The CDR3 coding sequence is TGTGCCAGCAGCGCTACCGGGTACACTGAAGCTTTCTTT.